The clone carrying this T cell receptor (beta chain) was observed at least ten times. TCRdb processed the RT-PCR reads anew with MiXCR; each CDR3 protein has one entry. Of over 450,000 distinct CDR3 sequences listed, 10% to 15% are singletons. CDR3 length: 13 residues. From germline, CDR1 is SGHRS and CDR2 YFSETQ. V lost 4 bases and J lost 5, with 12 bases in between. This sample is part of a study of response to subunit inactivated influenza vaccine. The chain uses TRBV5-1 and TRBJ1-2; D is unresolved. This receptor was obtained from a man aged 50-59 years who received an inactivated influenza vaccine. The source material was PBMCs from blood, sampled 35 to 45 days after vaccination. The DNA for the CDR3 is TGCGCCAGCAGCCCAAAGGGAGAATATGGCTACACCTTC. Residues: CASSPKGEYGYTF.